The 11 T cell receptor beta chains listed next were all sequenced from one sample in a study of T cell responses to AZD1222 COVID-19 vaccine. This table comes from immunoSEQ multiplex PCR, and its TCRdb copy is limited to in-frame clones, with some not included. In the table there are 180,000 or so clones, more than 85% of which are singletons. Here the sequenced sample was peripheral blood, taken 28 days after the second AZD1222 dose. Receptors originate from an adult who received the AZD1222 COVID-19 vaccine.

The genes are TRBV6-5 and TRBJ1-1; D is unresolved. The germline gives CDR1 MNHEY, CDR2 SVGAGI. The CDR3 covers 14 residues. V was trimmed by 7 bases and J by 5 bases, leaving 17 bases between them. Here the CDR3 reads CASTLEGPRTEAFF. The CDR3 DNA reads TGTGCCAGCACCCTGGAGGGTCCCAGAACTGAAGCTTTCTTT.

This chain links TRBV10-3 with TRBJ2-1, with D hard to call. The germline V gene encodes CDR1 ENHRY and CDR2 SYGVKD. V lost 2 bases, J lost 0 bases, and 5 bases lay in between. This CDR3 contains 14 residues. The CDR3 reads CAISEGGSYNEQFF. The CDR3 DNA is TGTGCCATCAGTGAGGGCGGCTCCTACAATGAGCAGTTCTTC.

The J gene is TRBJ1-5, the V gene TRBV2; no firm D call. The V gene's germline CDR1 is SNHLY and CDR2 FYNNEI. V lost 4 bases, J lost 3 bases, and 7 bases lay in between. The CDR3 runs 13 residues. This CDR3 is CASSGEYNQPQHF. In DNA form, the CDR3 reads TGTGCCAGCAGTGGGGAGTACAATCAGCCCCAGCATTTT. Drawing the rest from reference TRBV2 and TRBJ1-5, the complete variable domain is EPEVTQTPSHQVTQMGQEVILRCVPISNHLYFYWYRQILGQKVEFLVSFYNNEISEKSEIFDDQFSVERPDGSNFTLKIRSTKLEDSAMYFCASSGEYNQPQHFGDGTRLSIL.

The V and J genes are TRBV6-4 and TRBJ2-2; TRBD1 matches at 9 bases. Germline lookup yields CDR1 MRHNA and CDR2 SNTAGT. This CDR3 is 16 amino acids long. V was clipped by 4 bases and J by 1 base; unmatched bases: 4. CDR3: CASSARQGVNTGELFF. Written as DNA, the CDR3 is TGTGCCAGCAGTGCTCGACAGGGGGTGAACACCGGGGAGCTGTTTTTT.

The rearrangement joins TRBV4-2 to TRBJ2-2; a weak D match, TRBD2 (7 bases). The germline CDR1 and CDR2 sequences are LGHNA and YNFKEQ. The CDR3 spans 15 residues. The V end lost 3 bases, the J end lost 7 bases, and 15 bases lay between the germline ends. DNA for the CDR3: TGTGCCAGCAGCCATCAACTAGGGGGGGACGGGGAGCTGTTTTTT. This codes for CASSHQLGGDGELFF.

The chain links TRBV7-9 to TRBJ2-4; D gene unclear. The CDR3 has 14 residues. The germline CDR1 and CDR2 sequences are SEHNR and FQNEAQ (reference sequence). V gave up 2 bases and J gave up 1 base, with 6 bases separating them. The CDR3 DNA sequence: TGTGCCAGCAGCTTATCTGGGGCCAAAAACATTCAGTACTTC. The encoded protein is CASSLSGAKNIQYF.

The chain links TRBV2 to TRBJ1-1; D is possibly TRBD1 (5 bases). The CDR3 spans 11 residues. V lost 9 bases and J lost 6, with 11 bases in between. The germline CDR1 and CDR2 sequences are SNHLY and FYNNEI. The CDR3 region has the DNA TGTGCCAGAAGGGGCGGGGCTGAAGCTTTCTTT. This sequence encodes CARRGGAEAFF.

This sequence joins TRBV7-3 and TRBJ2-7; no definite D call. The CDR3 extends over 17 amino acids. V lost 4 bases and J lost 3, with 22 bases in between. Germline V lookup: CDR1 SGHTA, CDR2 FQGTGA. The CDR3 sequence is CASSYTPPRGVDYEQYF. The CDR3 DNA sequence: TGTGCCAGCAGCTACACCCCTCCCCGTGGGGTCGACTACGAGCAGTACTTC. The full variable domain, with the rest looked up from reference TRBV7-3 and TRBJ2-7, is GAGVSQTPSNKVTEKGKYVELRCDPISGHTALYWYRQSLGQGPEFLIYFQGTGAADDSGLPNDRFFAVRPEGSVSTLKIQRTERGDSAVYLCASSYTPPRGVDYEQYFGPGTRLTVT.

V and J are TRBV11-2 and TRBJ2-7, with 13 bases identical to TRBD2. The CDR3 sequence is 15 residues long. With V trimmed by 5 bases and J by 5 bases, 6 bases remained unmatched. In germline, CDR1 is SGHAT, CDR2 FQNNGV. DNA of the CDR3: TGTGCCAGCAGCCCTACGACTAGCGGGGGGAACGAGCAGTACTTC. As protein: CASSPTTSGGNEQYF.

V is TRBV7-3 and J is TRBJ2-4, with a tentative D call TRBD1 (6 bases). The germline gives CDR1 SGHTA, CDR2 FQGTGA. V was shortened by 2 bases and J by 1 base, with 12 bases between the two germline ends. This CDR3 contains 16 residues. CDR3 sequence (DNA): TGTGCCAGCAGCTTAGGGAGTAGGGGGGCCAAAAACATTCAGTACTTC. Translating it yields CASSLGSRGAKNIQYF.

In its sample, this clone was seen once. V usage is TRBV29-1 and J usage is TRBJ1-1, with unresolved D. Germline CDR1 SQVTM, CDR2 ANQGSEA. This CDR3 comprises 12 residues. V dropped 4 bases and J dropped 5 bases, with 11 bases sitting between them. The CDR3 DNA is TGCAGCGTTGCTGGGTTTGGTACTGAAGCTTTCTTT. This translates into CSVAGFGTEAFF.